The 28 T cell receptor beta chains given below trace back to one sample, sequenced in a study of T-cell memory formation after mild COVID-19. A single record per CDR3 protein comes from TCRdb applying MiXCR to the 5' RACE reads. Of 150,000 to 200,000 distinct CDR3 sequences listed, roughly 28% are singletons. The sequenced sample was PBMCs or a T cell subset sorted from them (not recorded which). These receptors came from an adult woman who had mild COVID-19 (a few samples of this study predate the infection). Cell type and time point are not known.

The table lists this clonotype with a few counts. The gene calls are TRBV30 and TRBJ2-7; D possibly matches TRBD1 or TRBD2 (5 bases each). CDR3 length: 12 residues. The ends were cut back, 4 bases at V and 3 bases at J, with 10 bases in the middle. The germline CDR1 and CDR2 sequences are GTSNPN and SVGIG (reference sequence). The CDR3 protein is CAWTLGGYEQYF. The CDR3 DNA reads TGTGCCTGGACCCTTGGGGGCTACGAGCAGTACTTC.

This clonotype was counted between two and nine times. The chain links TRBV24-1 to TRBJ1-1; 8 bases agree with TRBD1. CDR1 is KGHDR, CDR2 SFDVKD, per germline. This CDR3 is 15 amino acids long. The ends lost 4 bases at V and 6 bases at J; junction bases unmatched: 9. The CDR3 bases are TGTGCCACCAGTGAAGGACAGGGAACGGACGCTGAAGCTTTCTTT. Its translation is CATSEGQGTDAEAFF.

This rearrangement joins TRBV7-9 to TRBJ2-1; weak D call: TRBD1 (5 bases). CDR1 is SEHNR and CDR2 is FQNEAQ in the germline V gene (reference sequence). The ends were cut back, 5 bases at V and 7 bases at J, with 15 bases in the middle. CDR3 length: 14 residues. The CDR3 bases are TGTGCCAGCAGCCAGCAAGGGGCTGGTAATGAGCAGTTCTTC. Its translation is CASSQQGAGNEQFF.

This clonotype showed up just a few times. The gene calls are TRBV23-1 and TRBJ2-1, with D uncertain. TRBV23-1 is an ORF; its function is uncertain. CDR3 length equals 15 residues. Trimming took off 1 base at V and 1 base at J, with 8 bases between the two ends. The CDR3 here is CASSQFTLSYNEQFF. In DNA form, the CDR3 reads TGCGCCAGCAGTCAATTTACCCTTTCCTACAATGAGCAGTTCTTC.

The rearrangement uses TRBV4-1 and TRBJ1-5; D is unclear. V lost 1 base, J lost 3 bases, and 7 bases lay in between. Germline CDR1 MGHRA, CDR2 YSYEKL. The CDR3 totals 14 residues. The CDR3 region is CASSQGSFNQPQHF. CDR3 nucleotides: TGCGCCAGCAGCCAAGGCAGCTTCAATCAGCCCCAGCATTTT.

The chain links TRBV10-3 to TRBJ2-3; TRBD2 aligns across 7 bases. Germline values: CDR1 ENHRY, CDR2 SYGVKD. The ends lost 9 bases at V and 7 bases at J; junction bases unmatched: 16. The CDR3 length is 15 residues. The CDR3 sequence: CAMGPKGGRAYTQYF. DNA for the CDR3: TGTGCCATGGGGCCCAAGGGCGGGAGAGCATATACGCAGTATTTT.

The chain uses TRBV20-1 and TRBJ2-2; D possibly corresponds to TRBD2 (6 bases). CDR3 length: 14 amino acids. Germline loops: CDR1 DFQATT, CDR2 SNEGSKA (reference sequence). V was trimmed by 5 bases and J by 7 bases, leaving 17 bases between them. The CDR3 sequence: CSAAPPGLVGELFF. Here the CDR3 DNA reads TGCAGTGCTGCACCACCGGGACTTGTCGGGGAGCTGTTTTTT.

V and J are TRBV28 and TRBJ1-5; D unresolved. The germline V gene encodes CDR1 MDHEN and CDR2 SYDVKM. The CDR3 is 16 residues long. The ends were cut back, 3 bases at V and 1 base at J, with 13 bases in the middle. DNA of the CDR3: TGTGCCAGCAGTTTTTTATCTCGGTTAAGCAATCAGCCCCAGCATTTT. Amino acid sequence: CASSFLSRLSNQPQHF.

This chain links TRBV19 with TRBJ1-2, with D possibly being TRBD1 (5 bases). There are 15 residues in the CDR3. Germline CDR1 is LNHDA and CDR2 is SQIVND (reference sequence). V was pared by 4 bases and J by 2 bases, with 14 bases between. The CDR3 reads CASSTDRRANYGYTF. The CDR3 bases are TGTGCCAGTAGTACCGACAGACGTGCAAACTATGGCTACACCTTC.

This clonotype was counted only a few times. V is TRBV7-2 and J is TRBJ1-1, with 8 bases fitting TRBD1. Germline V gene sequence: CDR1 SGHTA, CDR2 FQGNSA. The CDR3 runs to 13 residues. The V gene end was trimmed by 3 bases and the J gene end by 8 bases; junction bases not matched to a gene: 5. For the CDR3, the DNA is TGTGCCAGCAGCTTCCTTACAGGGGGGGAAGCTTTCTTT. Translating gives CASSFLTGGEAFF.

This clonotype turned up a few times. The gene calls are TRBV4-2 and TRBJ2-2; 10 bases are a match to TRBD2. Germline CDR1 LGHNA, CDR2 YNFKEQ. The trim removed 6 bases at V and 6 bases at J, leaving 10 bases unmatched. CDR3 length equals 16 residues. The CDR3 reads CASSHASGSFPGELFF. In DNA form, the CDR3 reads TGTGCCAGCAGTCACGCTAGCGGGAGTTTTCCCGGGGAGCTGTTTTTT.

The chain couples TRBV15 to TRBJ2-5; the match to TRBD2 covers 8 bases. CDR1 and CDR2 (germline): LNHNV, YYDKDF (reference sequence). The V segment lost 3 bases and the J segment 4 bases; nucleotides outside the gene matches: 4. The CDR3 spans 14 residues. The CDR3 DNA reads as TGTGCCACCAGCAGCGGGGGGGCCACAGAGACCCAGTACTTC. This gives the protein CATSSGGATETQYF.

The J gene is TRBJ2-3, the V gene TRBV15, with unresolved D. The CDR3 is 16 residues long. Between the trimmed V and J ends, which lost 0 bases and 2 bases, there was a span of 12 bases. CDR1 and CDR2 (germline): LNHNV, YYDKDF (reference sequence). The DNA for the CDR3 is TGTGCCACCAGCAGAGATAAGGAGCGATTCACAGATACGCAGTATTTT. It is translated as CATSRDKERFTDTQYF.

This clonotype has just a few counts. The V call is TRBV29-1, the J call TRBJ2-7; 8 bases line up with TRBD2. The CDR3 has 14 amino acids. Germline V gene lookup returns CDR1 SQVTM and CDR2 ANQGSEA. Losses at the gene ends were 4 bases for V and 3 bases for J; bases not matched to a gene: 8. Here the CDR3 reads CSVGTSGLLYEQYF. For the CDR3, the DNA is TGCAGCGTTGGTACTAGCGGCCTCCTCTACGAGCAGTACTTC.

This clonotype came up a few times. The chain has TRBV12-3 or TRBV12-4 and TRBJ2-7; D is undetermined. This CDR3 is 12 amino acids long. With 5 bases removed from V and 6 bases from J, the gap between germline ends came to 11 bases. The CDR3 spells CASSRTGLEQYF. The CDR3 region has the DNA TGTGCCAGCAGTCGGACGGGCCTCGAGCAGTACTTC.

V usage is TRBV19 and J usage is TRBJ2-5; maybe TRBD2 (5 bases). V shed 5 bases and J shed 6 bases, with 16 bases lying between them. The CDR3 totals 14 residues. Germline V gives CDR1 LNHDA, CDR2 SQIVND (reference sequence). CDR3 protein: CASSPFEGTQTQYF. The CDR3 DNA reads TGTGCCAGTAGTCCGTTTGAGGGTACACAGACCCAGTACTTC.

V gene TRBV19 combines with J gene TRBJ1-1; 12 bases align to TRBD1. The CDR3 spans 15 residues. Looked up from germline, CDR1 is LNHDA and CDR2 is SQIVND (reference sequence). Trimming took 3 bases from V and 8 from J; bases not matched to a gene: 7. The CDR3: CASSIRVGQGAEAFF. The CDR3 DNA follows: TGTGCCAGTAGTATTCGGGTGGGACAGGGGGCCGAAGCTTTCTTT.

The gene calls are TRBV19 and TRBJ1-5; tentative D call: TRBD1 (5 bases). With 7 bases removed from V and 2 bases from J, the gap between germline ends came to 15 bases. CDR3 size: 15 residues. CDR1 LNHDA and CDR2 SQIVND come from the germline V gene (reference sequence). The CDR3 sequence: CASTPDGHGNQPQHF. The CDR3 DNA is TGTGCCAGTACTCCAGACGGACACGGCAATCAGCCCCAGCATTTT.

This clonotype was detected a few times. The chain employs TRBV2 and TRBJ2-7; TRBD2 matches at 7 bases. The V gene end was trimmed by 6 bases and the J gene end by 5 bases; junction bases not matched to a gene: 7. The CDR3 loop spans 13 amino acids. CDR1 is SNHLY and CDR2 is FYNNEI in the germline V gene. The CDR3 sequence: CASRGEGPNEQYF. The CDR3 DNA sequence: TGTGCCAGCAGGGGGGAGGGTCCCAACGAGCAGTACTTC.

This clonotype was picked up one time. The genes are TRBV6-6 and TRBJ2-5; D gene unclear. This CDR3 is built from 14 residues. From germline, CDR1 is MNHNY and CDR2 SVGAGI (reference sequence). The V end was cut by 0 bases, the J end by 7 bases, with 12 bases between. The CDR3 loop reads CASSYSGPPGTQYF. DNA for the CDR3: TGTGCCAGCAGTTACTCGGGCCCCCCCGGGACCCAGTACTTC.

The V and J genes are TRBV19 and TRBJ1-2; D might be TRBD1 (5 bases). CDR3 length equals 14 residues. The germline gives CDR1 LNHDA, CDR2 SQIVND (reference sequence). V shed 2 bases and J shed 4 bases, with 11 bases lying between them. The CDR3 region has the DNA TGTGCCAGTAGTATACCCAGGGACCCCTATGGCTACACCTTC. Its protein is CASSIPRDPYGYTF.

This clonotype was found a few times. The rearrangement joins TRBV18 to TRBJ2-7; D not certain. Per germline, CDR1 KGHSH and CDR2 LQKENI. The V gene lost 4 bases and the J gene lost 8 bases, with 15 bases spanning the gap. The CDR3 totals 13 residues. DNA of the CDR3: TGTGCCAGCTCACAGGGATTAGGTACGCAGCAGTACTTC. This codes for CASSQGLGTQQYF.

V usage is TRBV25-1 and J usage is TRBJ2-1; 9 nucleotides agree with TRBD1. The V and J ends lost 1 base and 7 bases, in that order; junction bases with no gene match: 8. The CDR3 loop spans 16 amino acids. CDR1 and CDR2 from the germline V gene are MGHDK and SYGVNS. The DNA for the CDR3 is TGTGCCAGCAGTGAATTATTCCACGGACAGGGGAATGAGCAGTTCTTC. It specifies CASSELFHGQGNEQFF.

This clonotype occurred a few times. V is TRBV7-6 and J is TRBJ2-1, with TRBD1 identical over 8 bases. V shed 5 bases and J 7 bases; nucleotides not matched to a gene: 13. The CDR3 is 16 residues long. The germline gives CDR1 SGHVS, CDR2 FNYEAQ. The CDR3 protein is CASSRTGQGHGNEQFF. Here the CDR3 DNA reads TGTGCCAGCAGCCGGACAGGACAGGGTCATGGAAATGAGCAGTTCTTC.

The chain uses TRBV5-1 and TRBJ2-1; D is possibly TRBD2 (7 bases). CDR3 length: 17 amino acids. V was shortened by 5 bases and J by 9 bases, with 27 bases between the two germline ends. Germline assignment: CDR1 SGHRS and CDR2 YFSETQ. The CDR3 DNA sequence: TGCGCCAGCAGGGAGGACTGGGGGCGGGGGATTGGTAGTGAGCAGTTCTTC. This encodes CASREDWGRGIGSEQFF.

The chain is built from TRBV6-5 and TRBJ2-7; 9 bases agree with TRBD1. The CDR3 is made up of 14 amino acids. The V gene end was trimmed by 1 base and the J gene end by 4 bases; junction bases not matched to a gene: 2. CDR1 is MNHEY, CDR2 SVGAGI, per germline. The CDR3 bases are TGTGCCAGCAGTTACTTACAGGGGGCGTACGAGCAGTACTTC. This gives the protein CASSYLQGAYEQYF.

This clonotype was recorded many times. This chain joins TRBV29-1 and TRBJ2-1, with unresolved D. Germline values: CDR1 SQVTM, CDR2 ANQGSEA. This CDR3 has 16 residues. Trimming left V 2 bases short and J 3 bases short, with 17 bases between. In nucleotides, the CDR3 is TGCAGCGTTGAACCCCCTGGTAGCAGGCTCTACAATGAGCAGTTCTTC. It specifies CSVEPPGSRLYNEQFF.

This clonotype occurred a few times. V is TRBV4-1 and J is TRBJ2-3; 8 bases agree with TRBD2. Trimming took 4 bases from V and 3 from J; bases not matched to a gene: 18. This CDR3 is built from 19 residues. The germline V gene encodes CDR1 MGHRA and CDR2 YSYEKL. The CDR3 bases are TGCGCCAGCAGCCCCAAGGAGTCTTACCTTAGCGGGGAGACAGATACGCAGTATTTT. Amino acids: CASSPKESYLSGETDTQYF.